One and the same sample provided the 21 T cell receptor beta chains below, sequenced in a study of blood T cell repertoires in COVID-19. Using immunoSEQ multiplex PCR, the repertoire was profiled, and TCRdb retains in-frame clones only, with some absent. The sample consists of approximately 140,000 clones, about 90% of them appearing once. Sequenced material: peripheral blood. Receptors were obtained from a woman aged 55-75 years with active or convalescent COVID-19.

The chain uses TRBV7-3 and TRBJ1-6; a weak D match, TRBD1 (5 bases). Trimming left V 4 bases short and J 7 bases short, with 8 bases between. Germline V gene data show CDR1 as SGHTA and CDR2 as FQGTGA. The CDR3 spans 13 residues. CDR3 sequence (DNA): TGTGCCAGCAGCTCTCGACAGAATTCACCCCTCCACTTT. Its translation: CASSSRQNSPLHF. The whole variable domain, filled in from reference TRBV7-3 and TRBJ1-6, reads GAGVSQTPSNKVTEKGKYVELRCDPISGHTALYWYRQSLGQGPEFLIYFQGTGAADDSGLPNDRFFAVRPEGSVSTLKIQRTERGDSAVYLCASSSRQNSPLHFGNGTRLTVT.

The DNA for the CDR3 is TGCGCCAGCAGCCAAGAACTAGCGGGCGGATACAATGAGCAGTTCTTC. Encoded protein: CASSQELAGGYNEQFF. The V call is TRBV4-3, the J call TRBJ2-1, with 9 positions matching TRBD2. Germline-derived CDR1 and CDR2 are LGHNA and YSLEER. The CDR3 extends over 16 amino acids. The V segment lost 0 bases and the J segment 4 bases; nucleotides outside the gene matches: 4.

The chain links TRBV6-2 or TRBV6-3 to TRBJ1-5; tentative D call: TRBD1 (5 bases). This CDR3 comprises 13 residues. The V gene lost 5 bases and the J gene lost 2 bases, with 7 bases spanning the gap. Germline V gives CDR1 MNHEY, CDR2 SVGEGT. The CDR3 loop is CASSKQGNQPQHF. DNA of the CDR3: TGTGCCAGCAGTAAACAGGGCAATCAGCCCCAGCATTTT.

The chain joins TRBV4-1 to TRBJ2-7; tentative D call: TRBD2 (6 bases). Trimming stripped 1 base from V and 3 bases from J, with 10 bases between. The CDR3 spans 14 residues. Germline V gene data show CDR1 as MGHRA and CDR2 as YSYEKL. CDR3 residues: CASSQGGMGYEQYF. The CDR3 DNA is TGCGCCAGCAGCCAAGGCGGGATGGGCTACGAGCAGTACTTC.

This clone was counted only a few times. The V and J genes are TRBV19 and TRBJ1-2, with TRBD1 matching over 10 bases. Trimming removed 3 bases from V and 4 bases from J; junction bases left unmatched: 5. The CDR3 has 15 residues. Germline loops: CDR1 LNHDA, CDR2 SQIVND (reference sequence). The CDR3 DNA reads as TGTGCCAGTAGTATTCCGGGACAGGGGATCTATGGCTACACCTTC. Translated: CASSIPGQGIYGYTF.

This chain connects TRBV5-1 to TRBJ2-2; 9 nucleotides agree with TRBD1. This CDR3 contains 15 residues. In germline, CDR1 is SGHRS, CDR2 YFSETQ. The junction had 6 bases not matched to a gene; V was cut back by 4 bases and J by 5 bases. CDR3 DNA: TGCGCCAGCAGCCTACAGGGGGCAGGGACCGGGGAGCTGTTTTTT. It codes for CASSLQGAGTGELFF.

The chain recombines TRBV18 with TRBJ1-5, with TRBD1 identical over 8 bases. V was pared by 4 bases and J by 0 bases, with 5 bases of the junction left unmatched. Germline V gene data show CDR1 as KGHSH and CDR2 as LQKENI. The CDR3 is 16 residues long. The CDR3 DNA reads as TGTGCCAGCTCACTCGGGACAGGATATAGCAATCAGCCCCAGCATTTT. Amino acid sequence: CASSLGTGYSNQPQHF.

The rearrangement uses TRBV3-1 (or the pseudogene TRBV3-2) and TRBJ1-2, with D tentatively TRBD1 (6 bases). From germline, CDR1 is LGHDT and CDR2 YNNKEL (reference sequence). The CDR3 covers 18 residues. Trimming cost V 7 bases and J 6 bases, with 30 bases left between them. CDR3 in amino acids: CASTGGIRRRQDDHGYTF. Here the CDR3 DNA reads TGTGCCAGCACGGGAGGGATCAGAAGGAGACAGGATGACCATGGCTACACCTTC.

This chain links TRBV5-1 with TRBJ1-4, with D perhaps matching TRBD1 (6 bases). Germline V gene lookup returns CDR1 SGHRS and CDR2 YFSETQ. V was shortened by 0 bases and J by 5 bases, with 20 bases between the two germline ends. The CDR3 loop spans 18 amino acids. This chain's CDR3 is CASSLGPGARRGNEKLFF. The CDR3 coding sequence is TGCGCCAGCAGCTTGGGGCCAGGGGCCAGACGGGGAAATGAAAAACTGTTTTTT.

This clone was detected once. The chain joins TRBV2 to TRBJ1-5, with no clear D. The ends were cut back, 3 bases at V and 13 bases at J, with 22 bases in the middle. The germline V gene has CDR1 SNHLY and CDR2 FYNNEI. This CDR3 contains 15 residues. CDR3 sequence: CASSEFVGVPGGQHF. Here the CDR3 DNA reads TGTGCCAGCAGTGAGTTTGTGGGAGTACCGGGCGGTCAGCATTTT. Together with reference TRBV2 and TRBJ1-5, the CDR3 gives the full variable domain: EPEVTQTPSHQVTQMGQEVILRCVPISNHLYFYWYRQILGQKVEFLVSFYNNEISEKSEIFDDQFSVERPDGSNFTLKIRSTKLEDSAMYFCASSEFVGVPGGQHFGDGTRLSIL.

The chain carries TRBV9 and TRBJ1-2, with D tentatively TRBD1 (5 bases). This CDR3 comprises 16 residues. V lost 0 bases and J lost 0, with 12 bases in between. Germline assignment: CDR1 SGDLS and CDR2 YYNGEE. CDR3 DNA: TGTGCCAGCAGCGTAGGGGGCCCATCAGCTAACTATGGCTACACCTTC. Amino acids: CASSVGGPSANYGYTF.

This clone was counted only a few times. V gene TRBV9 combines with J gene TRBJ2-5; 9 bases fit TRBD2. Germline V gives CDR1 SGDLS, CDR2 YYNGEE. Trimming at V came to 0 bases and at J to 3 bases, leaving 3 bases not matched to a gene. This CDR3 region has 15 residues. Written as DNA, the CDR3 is TGTGCCAGCAGCGTAGGCGGGGGGGCAAAAGAGACCCAGTACTTC. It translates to CASSVGGGAKETQYF.

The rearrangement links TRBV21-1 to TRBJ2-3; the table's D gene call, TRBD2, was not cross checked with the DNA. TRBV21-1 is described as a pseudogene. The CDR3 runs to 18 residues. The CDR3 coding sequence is TGTGCCAGCAGCAAAGAACTAGCGGGGGGTGCCGTCACAGATACGCAGTATTTT. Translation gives CASSKELAGGAVTDTQYF.

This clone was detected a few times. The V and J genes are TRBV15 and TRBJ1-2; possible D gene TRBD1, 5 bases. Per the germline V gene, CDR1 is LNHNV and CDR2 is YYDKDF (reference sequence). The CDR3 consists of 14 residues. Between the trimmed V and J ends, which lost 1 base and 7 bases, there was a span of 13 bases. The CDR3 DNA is TGTGCCACCAGCAGAGGGGGCGCGGATGGTGGCTACACCTTC. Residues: CATSRGGADGGYTF. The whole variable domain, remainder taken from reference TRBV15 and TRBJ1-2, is DAMVIQNPRYQVTQFGKPVTLSCSQTLNHNVMYWYQQKSSQAPKLLFHYYDKDFNNEADTPDNFQSRRPNTSFCFLDIRSPGLGDTAMYLCATSRGGADGGYTFGSGTRLTVV.

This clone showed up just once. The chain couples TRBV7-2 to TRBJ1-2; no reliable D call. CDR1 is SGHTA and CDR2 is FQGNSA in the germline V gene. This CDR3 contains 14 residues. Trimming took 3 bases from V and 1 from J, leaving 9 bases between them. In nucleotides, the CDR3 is TGTGCCAGCAGCTTTGAGGGCAGTAACTATGGCTACACCTTC. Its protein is CASSFEGSNYGYTF.

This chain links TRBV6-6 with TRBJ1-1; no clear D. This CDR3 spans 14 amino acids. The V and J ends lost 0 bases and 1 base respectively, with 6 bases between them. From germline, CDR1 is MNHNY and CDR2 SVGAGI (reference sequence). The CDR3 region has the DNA TGTGCCAGCAGTTACTCTGAGTCGAACACTGAAGCTTTCTTT. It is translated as CASSYSESNTEAFF.

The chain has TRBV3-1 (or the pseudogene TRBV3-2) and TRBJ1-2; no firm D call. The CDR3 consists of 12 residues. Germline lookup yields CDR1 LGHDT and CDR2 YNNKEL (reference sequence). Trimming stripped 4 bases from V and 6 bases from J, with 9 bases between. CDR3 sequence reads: CASSLEQNGYTF. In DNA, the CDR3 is TGTGCCAGCAGCCTAGAACAGAATGGCTACACCTTC.

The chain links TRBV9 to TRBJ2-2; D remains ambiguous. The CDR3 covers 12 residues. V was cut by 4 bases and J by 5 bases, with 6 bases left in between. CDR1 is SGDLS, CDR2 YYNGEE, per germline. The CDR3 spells CASSFITGELFF. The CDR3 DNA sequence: TGTGCCAGCAGCTTCATTACCGGGGAGCTGTTTTTT. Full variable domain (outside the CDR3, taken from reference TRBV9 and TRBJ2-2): DSGVTQTPKHLITATGQRVTLRCSPRSGDLSVYWYQQSLDQGLQFLIQYYNGEERAKGNILERFSAQQFPDLHSELNLSSLELGDSALYFCASSFITGELFFGEGSRLTVL.

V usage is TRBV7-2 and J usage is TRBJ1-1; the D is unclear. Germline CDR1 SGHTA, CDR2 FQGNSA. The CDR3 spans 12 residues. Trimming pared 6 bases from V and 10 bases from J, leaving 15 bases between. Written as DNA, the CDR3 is TGTGCCAGCAGTCCGATACCCCTTAGAGCTTTCTTT. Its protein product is CASSPIPLRAFF.

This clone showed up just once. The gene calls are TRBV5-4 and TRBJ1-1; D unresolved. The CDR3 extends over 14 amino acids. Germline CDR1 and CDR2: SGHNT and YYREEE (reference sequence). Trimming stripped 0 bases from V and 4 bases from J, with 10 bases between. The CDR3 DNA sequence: TGTGCCAGCAGCTTGGGGGTTTCGGGCACTGAAGCTTTCTTT. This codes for CASSLGVSGTEAFF.

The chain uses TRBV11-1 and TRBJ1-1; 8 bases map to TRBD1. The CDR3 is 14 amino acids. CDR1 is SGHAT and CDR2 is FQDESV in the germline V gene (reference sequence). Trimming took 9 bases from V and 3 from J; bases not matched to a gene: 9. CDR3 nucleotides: TGTGCCAGTCGACAGGGGTCTGTGGACACTGAAGCTTTCTTT. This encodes CASRQGSVDTEAFF. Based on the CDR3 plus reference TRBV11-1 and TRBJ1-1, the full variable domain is EAEVAQSPRYKITEKSQAVAFWCDPISGHATLYWYRQILGQGPELLVQFQDESVVDDSQLPKDRFSAERLKGVDSTLKIQPAELGDSAMYLCASRQGSVDTEAFFGQGTRLTVV.